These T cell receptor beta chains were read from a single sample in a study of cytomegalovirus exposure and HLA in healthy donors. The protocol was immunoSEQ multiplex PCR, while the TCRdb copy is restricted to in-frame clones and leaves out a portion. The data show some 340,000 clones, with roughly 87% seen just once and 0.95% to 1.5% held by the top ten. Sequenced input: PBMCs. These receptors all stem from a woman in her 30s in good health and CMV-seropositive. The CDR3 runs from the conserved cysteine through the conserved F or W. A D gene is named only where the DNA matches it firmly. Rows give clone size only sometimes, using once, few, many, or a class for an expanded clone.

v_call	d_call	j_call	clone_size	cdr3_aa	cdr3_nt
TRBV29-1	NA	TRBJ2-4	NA	CSVGGSKNIQYF	TGCAGCGTTGGGGGCTCCAAAAACATTCAGTACTTC
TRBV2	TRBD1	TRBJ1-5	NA	CASSVGQGGQPQHF	TGTGCCAGCAGTGTCGGACAGGGCGGACAGCCCCAGCATTTT
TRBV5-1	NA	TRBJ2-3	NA	CASSLDVGGTDTQYF	TGCGCCAGCAGCTTGGATGTAGGGGGCACAGATACGCAGTATTTT
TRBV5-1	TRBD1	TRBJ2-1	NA	CASSRGQGNYNEQFF	TGCGCCAGCAGCCGGGGACAGGGAAACTACAATGAGCAGTTCTTC
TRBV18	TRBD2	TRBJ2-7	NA	CASSTSGSPYEQYF	TGTGCCAGCTCAACTAGCGGGAGTCCCTACGAGCAGTACTTC
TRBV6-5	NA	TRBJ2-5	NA	CASSYSGASAEETQYF	TGTGCCAGCAGTTATTCCGGGGCTAGCGCGGAGGAGACCCAGTACTTC
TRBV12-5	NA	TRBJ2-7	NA	CASTGGDEQYF	TGTGCTAGCACTGGGGGAGACGAGCAGTACTTC
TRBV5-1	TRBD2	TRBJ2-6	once	CASTSQIGTRRSGANVLTF	TGCGCCAGCACCTCTCAGATCGGGACTAGACGTTCTGGGGCCAACGTCCTGACTTTC
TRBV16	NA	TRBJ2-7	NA	CASSQSWGRKEQYF	TGTGCCAGCAGCCAATCTTGGGGGCGCAAGGAGCAGTACTTC
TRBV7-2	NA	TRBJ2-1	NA	CASSLGPGNNEQFF	TGTGCCAGCAGCTTAGGTCCGGGAAACAATGAGCAGTTCTTC
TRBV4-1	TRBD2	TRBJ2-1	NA	CASSQVGLAGGRSYNEQFF	TGCGCCAGCAGCCAAGTGGGGCTAGCGGGGGGCAGGTCCTACAATGAGCAGTTCTTC
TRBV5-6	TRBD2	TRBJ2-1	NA	CASSLDAGGYYNEQFF	TGTGCCAGCAGCTTGGACGCGGGAGGGTACTACAATGAGCAGTTCTTC
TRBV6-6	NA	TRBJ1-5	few	CANRDLNQPQHF	TGTGCCAACAGGGACCTCAATCAGCCCCAGCATTTT
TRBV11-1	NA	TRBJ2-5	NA	CASSPGREETQYF	TGTGCCAGCAGCCCAGGACGGGAAGAGACCCAGTACTTC
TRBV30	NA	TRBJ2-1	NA	CAWSVLSVLGEQFF	TGTGCCTGGAGTGTACTGTCAGTCTTGGGTGAGCAGTTCTTC
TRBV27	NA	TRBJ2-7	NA	CASSHNYEQYF	TGTGCCAGCAGTCACAACTACGAGCAGTACTTC
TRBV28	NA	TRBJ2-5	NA	CASSFRAGGGQYF	TGTGCCAGCAGTTTCAGGGCAGGGGGGGGCCAGTACTTC
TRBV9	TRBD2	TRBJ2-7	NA	CASSVLGGSDEQYF	TGTGCCAGCAGCGTCCTCGGGGGGAGCGACGAGCAGTACTTC
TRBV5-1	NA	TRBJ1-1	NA	CASSSRRYSQGPRNTEAFF	TGCGCCAGCAGCTCGCGCAGATATTCACAGGGCCCGCGCAACACTGAAGCTTTCTTT